Listed here are 8 T cell receptor beta chains from one sample, sequenced in a study of T cell responses to AZD1222 COVID-19 vaccine listed by TCRdb under 2021. According to the study, the label for this sample's time point signals: about 28 days (+/-7) after the second vaccine dose. The library relied on the immunoSEQ multiplex PCR assay. TCRdb carries this immuneACCESS record with in-frame sequences only. Its versions omit some clonotypes, under half of them owing to an unresolved V gene in the studies checked, with the rest unexplained. The sample profile shows fewer than 150,000 clones; approximately 90% of them were found once. Of the sample, 3.1% falls within the top ten clones. The material sequenced was peripheral blood, taken 28 days after the second AZD1222 dose. The receptors derive from an adult who received the AZD1222 COVID-19 vaccine.

V is TRBV9 and J is TRBJ2-7, with D unclear. The ends were cut back, 0 bases at V and 0 bases at J, with 10 bases in the middle. The germline V gene encodes CDR1 SGDLS and CDR2 YYNGEE. The CDR3 covers 15 residues. The CDR3 DNA sequence: TGTGCCAGCAGCGTAGTGGGCAGGATCTCCTACGAGCAGTACTTC. Residues: CASSVVGRISYEQYF.

Only one count was recorded for this clone. V is TRBV7-8 and J is TRBJ1-1, with TRBD1 identical over 7 bases. Germline CDR1 reads SGHVS; CDR2 reads FQNEAQ. This CDR3 is built from 14 residues. The ends lost 3 bases at V and 3 bases at J; junction bases unmatched: 4. CDR3 in DNA: TGTGCCAGCAGCTTTGACAGGGTTGACACTGAAGCTTTCTTT. Residues: CASSFDRVDTEAFF.

The genes are TRBV4-3 and TRBJ2-7, with 7 bases lining up with TRBD2. J lost 3 bases, V lost 1 base, and 6 bases had no gene match. Germline CDR1 is LGHNA and CDR2 is YSLEER. This CDR3 is 15 amino acids long. The CDR3 DNA follows: TGCGCCAGCAGCCAAGTTCGGGGGGTAAGCTACGAGCAGTACTTC. This encodes CASSQVRGVSYEQYF.

This chain links TRBV5-1 with TRBJ1-1; D gene ambiguous. From germline, CDR1 is SGHRS and CDR2 YFSETQ. The CDR3 runs 16 residues. V gave up 4 bases and J gave up 1 base, with 17 bases separating them. The CDR3 nucleotides are TGCGCCAGCAGCCCGGATCCCATGGCGGGGAACACTGAAGCTTTCTTT. Encoded protein: CASSPDPMAGNTEAFF.

The gene calls are TRBV7-2 and TRBJ2-5; D is ambiguous. Germline assignment: CDR1 SGHTA and CDR2 FQGNSA. V was trimmed by 1 base and J by 6 bases, leaving 15 bases between them. The CDR3 loop spans 15 amino acids. CDR3 coding DNA: TGTGCCAGCAGCTTAGGAAGGTCTAGTCGGAAGACCCAGTACTTC. Translation gives CASSLGRSSRKTQYF.

V gene TRBV27 combines with J gene TRBJ2-3, with D perhaps matching TRBD1 (6 bases). This CDR3 is 16 amino acids long. Trimming stripped 3 bases from V and 5 bases from J, with 18 bases between. From germline, CDR1 is MNHEY and CDR2 SMNVEV (reference sequence). This CDR3 is CASSFGTTQGGDTQYF. In DNA, the CDR3 is TGTGCCAGCAGTTTTGGGACAACTCAAGGTGGAGATACGCAGTATTTT.

J is TRBJ2-7 and V is TRBV29-1, with D possibly being TRBD1 or TRBD2 (5 bases each). The CDR3 sequence is 12 residues long. Germline lookup yields CDR1 SQVTM and CDR2 ANQGSEA. V was pared by 4 bases and J by 5 bases, with 12 bases between. In DNA form, the CDR3 reads TGCAGCGTTGTGGGACCGATCGACGAGCAGTACTTC. Protein product: CSVVGPIDEQYF.

This clone turned up a few times. The chain joins TRBV7-9 to TRBJ2-1; TRBD1 matches 8 bases. The CDR3 spans 15 residues. Germline CDR1 SEHNR, CDR2 FQNEAQ (reference sequence). V was pared by 5 bases and J by 4 bases, with 7 bases of the junction left unmatched. The DNA for the CDR3 is TGTGCCAGCAGCGGCGCGGGACAGGTATACAATGAGCAGTTCTTC. It encodes CASSGAGQVYNEQFF.